A single sample is the source of the 5 T cell receptor beta chains below, sequenced in a study of blood T cell repertoires in COVID-19. TCRdb keeps only in-frame clones here, not all; method: immunoSEQ multiplex PCR. The sample includes roughly 150,000 clones, 60% to 85% seen only once; the top ten take around 3%. Sample: peripheral blood. Source of these receptors: a man aged 70 or older with acute or convalescent COVID-19.

This clone was recorded many times. The chain combines TRBV2 with TRBJ2-3, with D possibly matching TRBD1 (6 bases). There are 14 residues in the CDR3. Between the trimmed V and J ends, which lost 6 bases and 2 bases, there was a span of 12 bases. CDR1 SNHLY and CDR2 FYNNEI come from the germline V gene. In DNA, the CDR3 is TGTGCCAGCAGAAAGACAGGATCCACAGATACGCAGTATTTT. Translated: CASRKTGSTDTQYF.

The V and J genes are TRBV27 and TRBJ1-3; D is undetermined. Germline V lookup: CDR1 MNHEY, CDR2 SMNVEV (reference sequence). V gave up 6 bases and J gave up 6 bases, with 15 bases separating them. This CDR3 is built from 14 residues. The CDR3 sequence is CASSLGGSLNTIYF. The CDR3 DNA reads TGTGCCAGCAGCTTAGGAGGCAGTTTAAACACCATATATTTT.

The chain uses TRBV6-5 and TRBJ1-2; possibly TRBD1 for D (6 bases). This CDR3 is 14 amino acids long. V lost 0 bases, J lost 8 bases, and 13 bases lay in between. Looked up from germline, CDR1 is MNHEY and CDR2 is SVGAGI. CDR3 nucleotides: TGTGCCAGCAGTTACTCGCAACAGGGACACGGCTACACCTTC. Protein sequence: CASSYSQQGHGYTF.

This clone was observed a single time. The chain joins TRBV6-5 to TRBJ2-5, with TRBD2 matching 7 bases. V shed 7 bases and J 5 bases; nucleotides not matched to a gene: 13. The CDR3 sequence is 15 residues long. Per the germline V gene, CDR1 is MNHEY and CDR2 is SVGAGI. The CDR3 sequence: CASTGVAGVLETQYF. The DNA of the CDR3 is TGTGCCAGCACGGGGGTGGCGGGAGTTTTGGAGACCCAGTACTTC.

This clone was counted ten times or more. This chain links TRBV6-1 with TRBJ1-2; no definite D call. This CDR3 is 16 amino acids long. CDR1 MNHNS and CDR2 SASEGT come from the germline V gene. Trimming removed 2 bases from V and 4 bases from J, with 17 bases in between. The CDR3 DNA sequence: TGTGCCAGCAGTGAACTTGGAGTATCTCTCCGCTATGGCTACACCTTC. Translation: CASSELGVSLRYGYTF.